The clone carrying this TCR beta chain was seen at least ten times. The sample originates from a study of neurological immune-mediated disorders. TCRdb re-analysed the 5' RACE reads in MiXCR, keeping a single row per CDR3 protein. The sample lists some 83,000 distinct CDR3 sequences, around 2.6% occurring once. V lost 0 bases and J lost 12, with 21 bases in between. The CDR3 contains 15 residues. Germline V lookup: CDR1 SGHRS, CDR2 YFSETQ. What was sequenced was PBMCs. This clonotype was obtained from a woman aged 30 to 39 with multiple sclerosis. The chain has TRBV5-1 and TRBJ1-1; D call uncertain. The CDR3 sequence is CASSLEGNEVLSTFF. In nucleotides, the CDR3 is TGCGCCAGCAGCTTGGAGGGCAACGAGGTTCTGAGTACTTTCTTT.